The entry below gives a single T cell receptor (beta chain) sequence along with its context. The CDR3 runs 14 residues. V lost 5 bases and J lost 8, with 18 bases in between. Germline V lookup: CDR1 SGHAT, CDR2 FQNNGV. These data belong to a study of cytomegalovirus exposure and HLA in healthy donors. The PCR contained 60 Vbeta and 13 Jbeta primers. Libraries were prepared by immunoSEQ multiplex PCR; TCRdb keeps only in-frame clonotypes and omits some of them. This sample yields about 190,000 clones, of which more than 75% are seen a single time; about 2.6% belongs to the top ten. The specimen was PBMCs. The V call is TRBV11-2, the J call TRBJ1-2; maybe TRBD1 (6 bases). The clonotype was recovered from a woman aged 50 to 60 in good health and CMV-seropositive. As DNA, the CDR3 is TGTGCCAGCAGCGCGGACAGACCGGGTGGGGGCTACACCTTC. Translation gives CASSADRPGGGYTF.